These 21 T cell receptor beta chains were sequenced from one sample in a study of blood T cells in healthy people across ages. Sample-barcoded 5' priming and a J-beta primer mix drove a second PCR of about 7 to 12 cycles. One entry per CDR3 protein results from TCRdb running MiXCR on the 5' RACE reads. The data show under 750,000 distinct CDR3 sequences, less than 60% seen once. The sample taken for sequencing was blood. Receptor source: a man aged 80 or over in good health.

This chain links TRBV6-5 with TRBJ1-2, with D possibly being TRBD1 (5 bases). The CDR3 length is 14 residues. CDR1 and CDR2 from the germline V gene are MNHEY and SVGAGI. With 0 bases removed from V and 1 base from J, the gap between germline ends came to 6 bases. CDR3 sequence: CASSYSGGNYGYTF. The CDR3 nucleotides read TGTGCCAGCAGTTACTCTGGGGGTAACTATGGCTACACCTTC.

At least ten counts were recorded for this clonotype. The CDR3 nucleotides are TGTGCCAGCAGTTACCGCAACATGAACACTGAAGCTTTCTTT. Protein: CASSYRNMNTEAFF. This sequence joins TRBV6-6 and TRBJ1-1; D gene uncertain. Germline V gene lookup returns CDR1 MNHNY and CDR2 SVGAGI (reference sequence). V was clipped by 2 bases and J by 0 bases, with 7 bases between them. The CDR3 runs 14 residues.

As regards this clonotype: A much larger clone differs by one base, so this may be a read error. The gene calls are TRBV6-5 and TRBJ2-1; D might be TRBD1 (5 bases). Germline V gene lookup returns CDR1 MNHEY and CDR2 SVGAGI. Trimming took off 2 bases at V and 9 bases at J, with 14 bases between the two ends. There are 14 residues in the CDR3. The CDR3 DNA reads as TGTGCCAGCAGTTACGCAAGGGGCACTGGTGAGCAGTTCTTC. Translated: CASSYARGTGEQFF.

This clonotype turned up a few times. For the CDR3, the DNA is TGTGCCAGCAGCCGTGACAGGGGTCCAGAGACCCAGTACTTC. It encodes CASSRDRGPETQYF. V gene TRBV3-1 combines with J gene TRBJ2-5, with 8 bases aligning to TRBD1. The junction had 5 bases not matched to a gene; V was cut back by 4 bases and J by 4 bases. Germline CDR1 is LGHDT and CDR2 is YNNKEL (reference sequence). The CDR3 sequence is 14 residues long.

This clonotype has a handful of counts. This may come from a read error, since a much larger clone is one base off. The gene calls are TRBV6-6 and TRBJ2-7; D possibly corresponds to TRBD1 (5 bases). The CDR3 has 12 residues. The V end was cut by 5 bases, the J end by 5 bases, with 10 bases between. From germline, CDR1 is MNHNY and CDR2 SVGAGI (reference sequence). The CDR3, as DNA: TGTGCCAGCAGTGGGGCCGTAGACGAGCAGTACTTC. This codes for CASSGAVDEQYF.

The chain joins TRBV7-2 to TRBJ2-1; D is unresolved. The V end was cut by 1 base, the J end by 8 bases, with 15 bases between. Germline lookup yields CDR1 SGHTA and CDR2 FQGNSA. The CDR3 extends over 15 amino acids. CDR3 residues: CASSLEARGWDEQFF. The CDR3 DNA follows: TGTGCCAGCAGCTTAGAGGCGAGAGGATGGGATGAGCAGTTCTTC.

This clonotype appeared a few times. V and J are TRBV7-9 and TRBJ1-1, with a possible D match to TRBD1 (6 bases). Looked up from germline, CDR1 is SEHNR and CDR2 is FQNEAQ (reference sequence). Trimming removed 5 bases at V and 7 bases at J, with 23 bases between. The CDR3 totals 16 residues. DNA for the CDR3: TGTGCCAGCAGCCGAATAAAACAGGGATCTGGTTTTGAAGCTTTCTTT. Its protein product is CASSRIKQGSGFEAFF.

The chain links TRBV5-4 to TRBJ1-4, with 9 bases identical to TRBD1. CDR1 SGHNT and CDR2 YYREEE come from the germline V gene (reference sequence). V gave up 4 bases and J gave up 7 bases; unmatched junction bases: 11. The CDR3 covers 16 residues. DNA of the CDR3: TGTGCCAGCAGCGCGGGACAGGGCTTTTCCCTTGAAAAACTGTTTTTT. Translating it yields CASSAGQGFSLEKLFF. Filled out from reference TRBV5-4 and TRBJ1-4, the complete variable domain reads ETGVTQSPTHLIKTRGQQVTLRCSSQSGHNTVSWYQQALGQGPQFIFQYYREEENGRGNFPPRFSGLQFPNYSSELNVNALELDDSALYLCASSAGQGFSLEKLFFGSGTQLSVL.

The chain couples TRBV30 to TRBJ2-5; D is undetermined. The germline gives CDR1 GTSNPN, CDR2 SVGIG (reference sequence). This CDR3 has 14 amino acids. V gave up 4 bases and J gave up 5 bases, with 17 bases separating them. The DNA for the CDR3 is TGTGCCTGGACCAGAACAGTTCCCTCCGAGACCCAGTACTTC. It yields the protein CAWTRTVPSETQYF. The full variable domain, its missing parts supplied by reference TRBV30 and TRBJ2-5, is SQTIHQWPATLVQPVGSPLSLECTVEGTSNPNLYWYRQAAGRGLQLLFYSVGIGQISSEVPQNLSASRPQDRQFILSSKKLLLSDSGFYLCAWTRTVPSETQYFGPGTRLLVL.

The V gene is TRBV30, the J gene TRBJ1-1; the D is unclear. V dropped 4 bases and J dropped 0 bases, with 9 bases sitting between them. Germline V gene lookup returns CDR1 GTSNPN and CDR2 SVGIG (reference sequence). The CDR3 length is 13 residues. The CDR3 bases are TGTGCCTGGATCGCCCAGATGAACACTGAAGCTTTCTTT. Protein sequence: CAWIAQMNTEAFF.

CDR3 loop: CASSLVEGAVGNTYEQYF. CDR3 nucleotides: TGCGCCAGCAGCTTGGTTGAGGGGGCAGTCGGGAATACCTACGAGCAGTACTTC. This chain connects TRBV5-1 to TRBJ2-7, with TRBD1 matching 7 bases. The CDR3 spans 18 residues. Germline V CDR1 and CDR2: SGHRS, YFSETQ. The V segment lost 0 bases and the J segment 2 bases; nucleotides outside the gene matches: 14.

In its sample, this clonotype was seen once. This sequence joins TRBV27 and TRBJ2-3; 7 bases agree with TRBD2. V trimming: 4 bases; J trimming: 2 bases; junction bases outside the gene matches: 12. Germline assignment: CDR1 MNHEY and CDR2 SMNVEV (reference sequence). CDR3 length: 17 amino acids. This CDR3 reads CASSYGGAGVLTDTQYF. The CDR3 DNA sequence: TGTGCCAGCAGTTACGGCGGGGCGGGGGTGCTCACAGATACGCAGTATTTT.

This chain joins TRBV12-5 and TRBJ1-4; 7 nucleotides align to TRBD1. This CDR3 spans 17 amino acids. After removal of 1 base from V and 2 bases from J, the junction contained 7 bases not matched to a gene. CDR1 is LGHNT and CDR2 is FRNRAP in the germline V gene. Here the CDR3 reads CASGLADSGGTNEKLFF. The CDR3 bases are TGTGCTAGTGGTTTGGCCGACTCAGGGGGGACTAATGAAAAACTGTTTTTT.

The chain couples TRBV6-1 to TRBJ2-3, with a possible D match to TRBD1 (6 bases). The CDR3 extends over 12 amino acids. Deletions cut 6 bases from V and 6 bases from J, with 10 bases between. Germline V gene data show CDR1 as MNHNS and CDR2 as SASEGT. The CDR3, as DNA: TGTGCCAGCAGACCAGGGGTGGATACGCAGTATTTT. Its protein product is CASRPGVDTQYF.

The chain carries TRBV6-5 and TRBJ2-3; D is perhaps TRBD1 (5 bases). CDR1 and CDR2 from the germline V gene are MNHEY and SVGAGI. The V gene lost 2 bases and the J gene lost 4 bases, with 7 bases spanning the gap. The CDR3 spans 13 residues. Here the CDR3 DNA reads TGTGCCAGCAGTTACATAGGGGCAGATACGCAGTATTTT. As protein: CASSYIGADTQYF.

This chain's CDR3 is CASSTGGRPNEKLFF. The CDR3 nucleotides read TGCGCCAGCAGCACCGGAGGGCGGCCTAATGAAAAACTGTTTTTT. The chain joins TRBV5-1 to TRBJ1-4; no reliable D call. The CDR3 runs 15 residues. V was trimmed by 4 bases and J by 3 bases, leaving 13 bases between them. Germline V gene sequence: CDR1 SGHRS, CDR2 YFSETQ. The full variable domain, rest sourced from reference TRBV5-1 and TRBJ1-4, is KAGVTQTPRYLIKTRGQQVTLSCSPISGHRSVSWYQQTPGQGLQFLFEYFSETQRNKGNFPGRFSGRQFSNSRSEMNVSTLELGDSALYLCASSTGGRPNEKLFFGSGTQLSVL.

The chain recombines TRBV4-1 with TRBJ2-2; D remains ambiguous. The CDR3 covers 14 residues. Trimming took off 3 bases at V and 2 bases at J, with 7 bases between the two ends. CDR1 is MGHRA, CDR2 YSYEKL, per germline. CDR3 coding DNA: TGCGCCAGCAGCCAGGCCAGAAACACCGGGGAGCTGTTTTTT. Its protein is CASSQARNTGELFF.

The chain employs TRBV11-3 and TRBJ2-1; D is unresolved. The CDR3 has 15 residues. Germline values: CDR1 SGHNT, CDR2 YENEEA. Trimming cost V 5 bases and J 0 bases, with 11 bases left between them. The CDR3 is CASSPTSSSYNEQFF. As DNA, the CDR3 is TGTGCCAGCAGCCCAACTTCAAGCTCCTACAATGAGCAGTTCTTC.

The chain couples TRBV7-3 to TRBJ2-3, with TRBD1 as a possible D gene (6 bases). The CDR3 runs 15 residues. Trimming left V 5 bases short and J 3 bases short, with 15 bases between. The germline V gene has CDR1 SGHTA and CDR2 FQGTGA. The CDR3 sequence is CASSVQGLATDTQYF. The CDR3 bases are TGTGCCAGCAGCGTACAGGGTCTCGCTACAGATACGCAGTATTTT.

This clonotype has only a few counts. J is TRBJ1-1 and V is TRBV29-1, with D possibly TRBD1 on 5 matching bases. Trimming removed 4 bases at V and 4 bases at J, with 10 bases between. Per germline, CDR1 SQVTM and CDR2 ANQGSEA. This CDR3 spans 12 amino acids. The CDR3 protein is CSVGGRGTEAFF. The DNA of the CDR3 is TGCAGCGTTGGGGGACGGGGCACTGAAGCTTTCTTT.

Here the CDR3 DNA reads TGTGCCAGCAGCCACGGTTTGCTGAAGGAGCAGTACTTC. Its protein product is CASSHGLLKEQYF. The rearrangement links TRBV7-2 to TRBJ2-5; D unresolved. The germline V and J ends were trimmed by 5 bases and 11 bases, with 18 bases remaining between them. The germline gives CDR1 SGHTA, CDR2 FQGNSA. This CDR3 contains 13 residues.